This TCR beta chain was found in a study of CD8+CD57+ T cells in acquired aplastic anemia. Overall study findings and caveats: Overlap between patients and controls comprised roughly 28 CD8+ CDR3 sequences.

CDR1 is SGHRS and CDR2 is YFSETQ in the germline V gene. The CDR3 covers 16 residues. Patients sequenced had flow cytometry evidence of CD8+CD57+ cell expansion. Every patient presented with severe acquired aplastic anemia. This clonotype was detected a few times. Antigen: not known. A junction boundary mismatches the germline segment, possibly from a read error. Profiles of TCR beta VDJ and CDR3 were generated from a genomic DNA template. A single record per CDR3 protein comes from TCRdb applying MiXCR to the reads. In the table there are approximately 470,000 distinct CDR3 sequences, around 30% of which are singletons.

The sample was sorted CD4+, CD8+, or CD8+CD57+ T cells (not recorded which) from PBMCs. J is TRBJ1-6 and V is TRBV5-1, with D uncertain. The sequence derives from a human donor with aplastic anemia. The CDR3 DNA reads as TGCGCCAGCAGCTTGGCAGGAAGCGCATATAGTTCACCCCTCCACTTT. Translating gives CASSLAGSAYSSPLHF.